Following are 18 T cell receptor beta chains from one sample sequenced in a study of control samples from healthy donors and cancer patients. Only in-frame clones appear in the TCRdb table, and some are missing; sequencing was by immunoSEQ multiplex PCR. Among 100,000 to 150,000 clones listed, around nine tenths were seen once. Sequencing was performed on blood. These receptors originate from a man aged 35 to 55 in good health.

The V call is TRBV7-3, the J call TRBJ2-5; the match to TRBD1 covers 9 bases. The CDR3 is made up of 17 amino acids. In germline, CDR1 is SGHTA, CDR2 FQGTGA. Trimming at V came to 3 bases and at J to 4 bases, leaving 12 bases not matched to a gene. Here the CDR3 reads CASSLGTGSAFAETQYF. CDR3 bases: TGTGCCAGCAGCTTGGGGACAGGGTCGGCTTTCGCAGAGACCCAGTACTTC.

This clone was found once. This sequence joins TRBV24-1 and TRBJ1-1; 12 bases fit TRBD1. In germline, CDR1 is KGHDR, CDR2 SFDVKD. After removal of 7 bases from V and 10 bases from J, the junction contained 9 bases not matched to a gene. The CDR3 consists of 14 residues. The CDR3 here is CATSEGTGGLRAFF. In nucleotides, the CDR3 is TGTGCCACCAGCGAGGGGACAGGGGGCCTACGAGCTTTCTTT.

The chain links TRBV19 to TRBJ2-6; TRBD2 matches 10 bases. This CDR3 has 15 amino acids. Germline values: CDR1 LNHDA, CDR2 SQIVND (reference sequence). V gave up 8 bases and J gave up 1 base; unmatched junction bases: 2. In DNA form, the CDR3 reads TGTGCCAGTCGGACTAGCGGTTCTGGGGCCAACGTCCTGACTTTC. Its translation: CASRTSGSGANVLTF.

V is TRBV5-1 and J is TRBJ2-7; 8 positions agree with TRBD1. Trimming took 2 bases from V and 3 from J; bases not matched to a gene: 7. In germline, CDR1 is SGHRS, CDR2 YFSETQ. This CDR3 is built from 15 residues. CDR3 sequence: CASSLPDRAIYEQYF. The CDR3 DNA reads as TGCGCCAGCAGCTTACCGGACAGGGCGATCTACGAGCAGTACTTC.

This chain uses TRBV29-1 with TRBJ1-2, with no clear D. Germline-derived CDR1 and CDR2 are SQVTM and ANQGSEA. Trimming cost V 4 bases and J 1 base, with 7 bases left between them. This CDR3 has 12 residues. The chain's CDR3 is CSVADLNYGYTF. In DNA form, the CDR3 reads TGCAGCGTTGCTGACCTTAACTATGGCTACACCTTC.

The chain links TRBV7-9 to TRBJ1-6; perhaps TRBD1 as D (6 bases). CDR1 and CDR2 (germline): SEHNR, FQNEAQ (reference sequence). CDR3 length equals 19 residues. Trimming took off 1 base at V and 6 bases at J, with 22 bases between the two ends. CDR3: CASSLGDLRGGRANSPLHF. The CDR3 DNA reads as TGTGCCAGCAGCTTAGGTGACTTGAGAGGGGGGCGAGCTAATTCACCCCTCCACTTT.

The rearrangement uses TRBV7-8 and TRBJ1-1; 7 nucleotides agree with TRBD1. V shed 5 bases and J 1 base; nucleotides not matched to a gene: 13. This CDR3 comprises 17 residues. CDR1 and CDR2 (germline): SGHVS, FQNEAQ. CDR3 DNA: TGTGCCAGCAGCCCCGGGGGAGGGGGCGATAGGAACACTGAAGCTTTCTTT. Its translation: CASSPGGGGDRNTEAFF.

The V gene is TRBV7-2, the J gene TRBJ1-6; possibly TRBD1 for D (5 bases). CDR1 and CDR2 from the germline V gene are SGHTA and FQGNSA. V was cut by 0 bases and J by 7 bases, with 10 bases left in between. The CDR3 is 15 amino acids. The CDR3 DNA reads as TGTGCCAGCAGCTTAGCTGGGACCGAGAATTCACCCCTCCACTTT. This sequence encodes CASSLAGTENSPLHF. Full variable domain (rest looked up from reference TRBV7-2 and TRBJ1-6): GAGVSQSPSNKVTEKGKDVELRCDPISGHTALYWYRQSLGQGLEFLIYFQGNSAPDKSGLPSDRFSAERTGGSVSTLTIQRTQQEDSAVYLCASSLAGTENSPLHFGNGTRLTVT.

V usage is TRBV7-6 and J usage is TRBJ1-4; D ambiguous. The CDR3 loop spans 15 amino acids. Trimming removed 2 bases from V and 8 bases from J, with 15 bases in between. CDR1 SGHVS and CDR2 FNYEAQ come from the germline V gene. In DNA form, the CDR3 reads TGTGCCAGCAGCTTATTGCCTCGGGGTTGGGAAAAACTGTTTTTT. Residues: CASSLLPRGWEKLFF. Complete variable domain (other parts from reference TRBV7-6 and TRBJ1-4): GAGVSQSPRYKVTKRGQDVALRCDPISGHVSLYWYRQALGQGPEFLTYFNYEAQQDKSGLPNDRFSAERPEGSISTLTIQRTEQRDSAMYRCASSLLPRGWEKLFFGSGTQLSVL.

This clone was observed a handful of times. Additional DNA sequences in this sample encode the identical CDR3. The CDR3: CASSGGSGANVLTF. CDR3 sequence (DNA): TGTGCCAGCAGTGGGGGGTCTGGGGCCAACGTCCTGACTTTC. The chain has TRBV2 and TRBJ2-6; D might be TRBD1 or TRBD2, each matching 5 bases. This CDR3 is 14 amino acids long. Germline CDR1 SNHLY, CDR2 FYNNEI. V lost 4 bases to trimming and J lost 1 base, with 5 bases between them.

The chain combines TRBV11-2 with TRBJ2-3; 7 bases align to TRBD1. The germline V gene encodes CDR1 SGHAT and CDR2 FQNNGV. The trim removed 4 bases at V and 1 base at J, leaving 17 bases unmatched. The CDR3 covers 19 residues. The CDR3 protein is CASSSRQGFWRGGTDTQYF. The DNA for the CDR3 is TGTGCCAGCAGCTCGCGACAGGGCTTCTGGCGAGGAGGCACAGATACGCAGTATTTT. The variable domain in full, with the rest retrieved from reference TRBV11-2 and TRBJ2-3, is EAGVAQSPRYKIIEKRQSVAFWCNPISGHATLYWYQQILGQGPKLLIQFQNNGVVDDSQLPKDRFSAERLKGVDSTLKIQPAKLEDSAVYLCASSSRQGFWRGGTDTQYFGPGTRLTVL.

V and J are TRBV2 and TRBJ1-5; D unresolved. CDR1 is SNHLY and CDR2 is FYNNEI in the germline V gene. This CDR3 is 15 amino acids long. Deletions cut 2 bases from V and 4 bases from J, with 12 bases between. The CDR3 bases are TGTGCCAGCAGTGAAATTTGGCGGTCAAATCAGCCCCAGCATTTT. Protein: CASSEIWRSNQPQHF. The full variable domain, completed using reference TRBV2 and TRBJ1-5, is EPEVTQTPSHQVTQMGQEVILRCVPISNHLYFYWYRQILGQKVEFLVSFYNNEISEKSEIFDDQFSVERPDGSNFTLKIRSTKLEDSAMYFCASSEIWRSNQPQHFGDGTRLSIL.

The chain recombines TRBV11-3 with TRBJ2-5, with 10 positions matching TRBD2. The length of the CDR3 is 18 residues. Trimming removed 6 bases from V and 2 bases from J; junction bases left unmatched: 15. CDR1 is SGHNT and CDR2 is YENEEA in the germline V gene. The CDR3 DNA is TGTGCCAGCAGTCTGAAGCGGGGGGGCCGGGCGATACAAGAGACCCAGTACTTC. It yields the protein CASSLKRGGRAIQETQYF.

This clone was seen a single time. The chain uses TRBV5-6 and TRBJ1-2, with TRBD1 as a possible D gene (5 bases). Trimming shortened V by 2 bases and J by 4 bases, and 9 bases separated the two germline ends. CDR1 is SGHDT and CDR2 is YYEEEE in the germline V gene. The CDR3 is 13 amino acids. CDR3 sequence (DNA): TGTGCCAGCAGCTTTACAGGATCCTATGGCTACACCTTC. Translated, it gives CASSFTGSYGYTF.

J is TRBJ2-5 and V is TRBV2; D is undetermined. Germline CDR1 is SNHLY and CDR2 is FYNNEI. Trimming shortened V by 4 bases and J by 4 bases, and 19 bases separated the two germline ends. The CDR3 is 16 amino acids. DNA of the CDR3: TGTGCCAGCAGTGGGCCTACCAGCCTGAGGCGAGAGACCCAGTACTTC. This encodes CASSGPTSLRRETQYF.

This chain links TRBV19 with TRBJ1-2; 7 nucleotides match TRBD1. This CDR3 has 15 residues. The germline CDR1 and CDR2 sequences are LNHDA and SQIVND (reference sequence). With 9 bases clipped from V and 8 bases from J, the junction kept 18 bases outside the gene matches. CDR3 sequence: CASESGRQGIRGYTF. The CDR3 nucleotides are TGTGCCAGCGAGTCTGGACGACAGGGAATAAGGGGCTACACCTTC.

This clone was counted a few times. The CDR3 region is CASSLDQKETQYF. Written as DNA, the CDR3 is TGTGCCAGCAGCTTGGACCAGAAAGAGACCCAGTACTTC. The rearrangement links TRBV5-4 to TRBJ2-5, with D hard to call. Germline CDR1 is SGHNT and CDR2 is YYREEE (reference sequence). V lost 0 bases and J lost 3, with 6 bases in between. The CDR3 covers 13 residues.

CDR3 region: CSVETGNGYTF. In DNA, the CDR3 is TGCAGCGTTGAAACGGGGAATGGCTACACCTTC. V gene TRBV29-1 combines with J gene TRBJ1-2; no firm D call. This CDR3 comprises 11 residues. The V gene lost 2 bases and the J gene lost 6 bases, with 7 bases spanning the gap. CDR1 is SQVTM and CDR2 is ANQGSEA in the germline V gene.